These 30 T cell receptor beta chains share one sample of origin, sequenced in a study of shared clonotypes between healthy human individuals (dated by TCRdb to the early 2020s). The method was the immunoSEQ multiplex PCR assay. Imported from immuneACCESS, the table was reduced by TCRdb to in-frame sequences with V and J called. These copies leave out some clones; in studies compared against another copy, an unresolved V gene accounts for under half, and the cause of the remainder is not known. The sample includes roughly 1 million clones, with approximately 68% observed a single time. Of the sample, approximately 1.5% is held by the ten largest clones. Sample: memory CD4+ T cells sorted from blood. This specimen's cell subset or site label, per the study, means: CD45RA-negative fraction. These receptors were obtained from a young man in good health.

Concerning this clone: Other DNA sequences in the same sample also yield this CDR3. V gene TRBV9 combines with J gene TRBJ2-2; unclear D gene. V shed 0 bases and J shed 5 bases, with 11 bases lying between them. This CDR3 is 15 amino acids long. Germline loops: CDR1 SGDLS, CDR2 YYNGEE. CDR3 sequence reads: CASSVGGVGTGELFF. The CDR3 DNA follows: TGTGCCAGCAGCGTAGGTGGGGTCGGGACCGGGGAGCTGTTTTTT.

The V call is TRBV7-9, the J call TRBJ1-5; D is ambiguous. V was pared by 6 bases and J by 6 bases, with 9 bases between. In germline, CDR1 is SEHNR, CDR2 FQNEAQ (reference sequence). The CDR3 length is 12 residues. CDR3 in DNA: TGTGCCAGCAGGGAGGGAAGTCAGCCCCAGCATTTT. Translation gives CASREGSQPQHF. Full variable domain (rest looked up from reference TRBV7-9 and TRBJ1-5): DTGVSQNPRHKITKRGQNVTFRCDPISEHNRLYWYRQTLGQGPEFLTYFQNEAQLEKSRLLSDRFSAERPKGSFSTLEIQRTEQGDSAMYLCASREGSQPQHFGDGTRLSIL.

The table lists this clone with many counts. This rearrangement joins TRBV30 to TRBJ1-4; D gene unclear. Trimming left V 1 base short and J 7 bases short, with 13 bases between. Germline CDR1 is GTSNPN and CDR2 is SVGIG (reference sequence). This CDR3 is 14 amino acids long. CDR3 amino acids: CAWSGGQLREKLFF. CDR3 bases: TGTGCCTGGAGTGGAGGGCAGTTACGTGAAAAACTGTTTTTT.

This chain joins TRBV5-1 and TRBJ1-6, with 9 bases lining up with TRBD1. V lost 2 bases and J lost 7; bases outside the gene matches: 4. CDR3 length equals 15 residues. Germline values: CDR1 SGHRS, CDR2 YFSETQ. CDR3 sequence (DNA): TGCGCCAGCAGCTTAGGACAGGGGCCCAATTCACCCCTCCACTTT. Protein sequence: CASSLGQGPNSPLHF.

About this clone: With only one base between it and a far larger clone, this is likely a read error. The chain uses TRBV9 and TRBJ1-6; unclear D gene. The V end lost 4 bases, the J end lost 0 bases, and 8 bases lay between the germline ends. The germline CDR1 and CDR2 sequences are SGDLS and YYNGEE. CDR3 size: 15 residues. The CDR3 spells CASSPQSSYNSPLHF. As DNA, the CDR3 is TGTGCCAGCAGCCCTCAGAGCTCCTATAATTCACCCCTCCACTTT.

This sequence joins TRBV6-4 and TRBJ1-3; a weak D match, TRBD1 (5 bases). This CDR3 comprises 14 residues. The V and J ends lost 6 bases and 10 bases respectively, with 19 bases between them. Germline CDR1 MRHNA, CDR2 SNTAGT. CDR3 bases: TGTGCCAGCAGGGGGGGAGGCAGGCTGACAACCATATATTTT. It encodes CASRGGGRLTTIYF.

The chain recombines TRBV7-2 with TRBJ2-1, with 8 bases matching TRBD2. Germline V CDR1 and CDR2: SGHTA, FQGNSA. Losses at the gene ends were 5 bases for V and 5 bases for J; bases not matched to a gene: 8. This CDR3 comprises 15 residues. Here the CDR3 reads CASSRGLVIDNEQFF. CDR3 DNA sequence: TGTGCCAGCAGCCGGGGACTAGTCATTGACAATGAGCAGTTCTTC.

V and J are TRBV7-9 and TRBJ1-2; 9 bases agree with TRBD1. Per germline, CDR1 SEHNR and CDR2 FQNEAQ (reference sequence). Unmatched junction bases numbered 9, after V lost 4 bases and J lost 6 bases. The CDR3 runs to 15 residues. The chain's CDR3 is CASSSGQGELDGYTF. Here the CDR3 DNA reads TGTGCCAGCAGCTCGGGACAGGGTGAATTGGATGGCTACACCTTC.

The chain uses TRBV5-8 and TRBJ2-2, with D possibly TRBD1 on 5 matching bases. The CDR3 covers 15 residues. From germline, CDR1 is SGHTS and CDR2 YDEGEE. The V and J ends lost 2 bases and 5 bases respectively, with 13 bases between them. The CDR3 protein is CASSFYLQGTGELFF. CDR3 bases: TGTGCCAGCAGCTTTTATCTTCAGGGTACCGGGGAGCTGTTTTTT.

Comments on this clone: The sample holds other DNA sequences that translate to the same CDR3. The chain is built from TRBV9 and TRBJ1-3; D uncertain. Germline CDR1 and CDR2: SGDLS and YYNGEE. This CDR3 spans 14 amino acids. V was clipped by 3 bases and J by 0 bases, with 7 bases between them. The CDR3: CASSATSSGNTIYF. As DNA, the CDR3 is TGTGCCAGCAGCGCCACGAGCTCTGGAAACACCATATATTTT.

This clone was seen at least ten times. The J gene is TRBJ1-4, the V gene TRBV11-3; D uncertain. Per the germline V gene, CDR1 is SGHNT and CDR2 is YENEEA. V lost 1 base and J lost 0, with 15 bases in between. CDR3 length: 18 amino acids. The CDR3 loop is CASSLVSPLKTTNEKLFF. The DNA for the CDR3 is TGTGCCAGCAGCTTAGTAAGCCCGCTAAAGACAACTAATGAAAAACTGTTTTTT.

The V and J genes are TRBV15 and TRBJ1-1, with 8 bases identical to TRBD1. Trimming took 2 bases from V and 1 from J; bases not matched to a gene: 3. This CDR3 is 15 amino acids long. Germline V gene data show CDR1 as LNHNV and CDR2 as YYDKDF (reference sequence). CDR3 bases: TGTGCCACCAGCAGAATTGACAGGGGGAACACTGAAGCTTTCTTT. Its protein is CATSRIDRGNTEAFF.

The J gene is TRBJ2-7, the V gene TRBV7-2; perhaps D is TRBD1 or TRBD2 (5 bases each). Looked up from germline, CDR1 is SGHTA and CDR2 is FQGNSA. Trimming took 6 bases from V and 0 from J, leaving 15 bases between them. This CDR3 is built from 15 residues. The CDR3 region has the DNA TGTGCCAGCAGGCCTGGGACCTCCCCCTCCTACGAGCAGTACTTC. This sequence encodes CASRPGTSPSYEQYF.

This CDR3 reads CASSRGLAGADEQFF. The CDR3 coding sequence is TGTGCCAGCAGCCGTGGACTAGCGGGGGCGGATGAGCAGTTCTTC. The gene calls are TRBV7-3 and TRBJ2-1, with 13 bases that match TRBD2. The V and J ends lost 5 bases and 8 bases, in that order; junction bases with no gene match: 6. The CDR3 runs to 15 residues. Germline assignment: CDR1 SGHTA and CDR2 FQGTGA.

This clone occurred many times. The chain couples TRBV7-2 to TRBJ2-3, with 11 bases that match TRBD2. Germline values: CDR1 SGHTA, CDR2 FQGNSA. The J segment lost 3 bases and the V segment lost 7 bases, leaving 6 bases of the junction unmatched. The CDR3 is 15 residues long. DNA for the CDR3: TGTGCCAGCAACCGGGGACTAGCGGTAACAGATACGCAGTATTTT. Translation: CASNRGLAVTDTQYF.

The chain has TRBV6-1 and TRBJ1-1, with 9 bases that match TRBD1. The germline V gene has CDR1 MNHNS and CDR2 SASEGT. CDR3 length equals 13 residues. V shed 6 bases and J 5 bases; nucleotides not matched to a gene: 4. The chain's CDR3 is CASSTGGRTEAFF. The CDR3 region has the DNA TGTGCCAGCAGCACAGGGGGCAGGACTGAAGCTTTCTTT.

This chain uses TRBV29-1 with TRBJ2-3, with D possibly being TRBD2 (5 bases). Germline-derived CDR1 and CDR2 are SQVTM and ANQGSEA. Between the trimmed V and J ends, which lost 3 bases and 3 bases, there was a span of 10 bases. The CDR3 contains 13 residues. The DNA for the CDR3 is TGCAGCGTTGACTCCCCGGGGACAGATACGCAGTATTTT. This gives the protein CSVDSPGTDTQYF.

This clone has a handful of counts. The chain has TRBV7-9 and TRBJ1-2; D is undetermined. This CDR3 comprises 11 residues. Germline lookup yields CDR1 SEHNR and CDR2 FQNEAQ (reference sequence). Trimming took off 10 bases at V and 7 bases at J, with 13 bases between the two ends. The CDR3 DNA reads as TGTGCCACCACCCCCAAGACTGGCTACACCTTC. This codes for CATTPKTGYTF.

The V and J genes are TRBV7-3 and TRBJ2-1; 10 nucleotides agree with TRBD2. There are 16 residues in the CDR3. The V segment lost 6 bases and the J segment 5 bases; nucleotides outside the gene matches: 10. Germline CDR1 SGHTA, CDR2 FQGTGA. This CDR3 reads CASSRQALAGDNEQFF. The CDR3 DNA is TGTGCCAGCAGTCGACAAGCCCTAGCGGGGGACAATGAGCAGTTCTTC.

This clone was counted only a few times. The identical CDR3 is also encoded by other nucleotide sequences in the sample. The chain combines TRBV5-4 with TRBJ2-5, with 8 bases lining up with TRBD1. This CDR3 has 14 residues. The V gene's germline CDR1 is SGHNT and CDR2 YYREEE (reference sequence). Trimming took 4 bases from V and 2 from J; bases not matched to a gene: 4. The CDR3 DNA reads as TGTGCCAGCAGCGGGACAGGTTTACAAGAGACCCAGTACTTC. It specifies CASSGTGLQETQYF.

This chain links TRBV9 with TRBJ1-4; D perhaps matches TRBD1 (6 bases). V gave up 4 bases and J gave up 7 bases, with 14 bases separating them. This CDR3 has 14 amino acids. Germline assignment: CDR1 SGDLS and CDR2 YYNGEE. The CDR3 DNA follows: TGTGCCAGCAGCTCAGGGGAGATCCCTGAAAAACTGTTTTTT. Translation: CASSSGEIPEKLFF.

This chain joins TRBV19 and TRBJ1-5; D is ambiguous. The CDR3 spans 13 residues. Germline CDR1 LNHDA, CDR2 SQIVND (reference sequence). Deletions cut 3 bases from V and 4 bases from J, with 7 bases between. The CDR3, as DNA: TGTGCCAGTAGTATGTGGGGTAATCAGCCCCAGCATTTT. Amino acids: CASSMWGNQPQHF.

This clone was found a few times. The rearrangement uses TRBV7-8 and TRBJ1-6; weak D call: TRBD1 (5 bases). Between the trimmed V and J ends, which lost 2 bases and 7 bases, there was a span of 9 bases. This CDR3 is 14 amino acids long. Germline values: CDR1 SGHVS, CDR2 FQNEAQ. DNA for the CDR3: TGTGCCAGCAGCTTAATGTGGGGGAATTCACCCCTCCACTTT. Translating gives CASSLMWGNSPLHF.

This rearrangement joins TRBV29-1 to TRBJ2-1; D unresolved. V dropped 3 bases and J dropped 0 bases, with 6 bases sitting between them. Germline-derived CDR1 and CDR2 are SQVTM and ANQGSEA. The CDR3 loop spans 13 amino acids. This CDR3 reads CSVDISSYNEQFF. The CDR3 nucleotides read TGCAGCGTTGACATCAGCTCCTACAATGAGCAGTTCTTC.

The rearrangement uses TRBV2 and TRBJ1-2, with 9 bases matching TRBD1. The CDR3 runs 15 residues. Germline CDR1 and CDR2: SNHLY and FYNNEI. Trimming cost V 0 bases and J 4 bases; bases outside gene matches: 3. The chain's CDR3 is CASSEATGGVYGYTF. CDR3 DNA: TGTGCCAGCAGTGAAGCGACAGGGGGGGTCTATGGCTACACCTTC.

V usage is TRBV28 and J usage is TRBJ1-2, with D perhaps TRBD1 (5 bases). The V and J ends lost 8 bases and 4 bases respectively, with 17 bases between them. This CDR3 has 14 residues. From germline, CDR1 is MDHEN and CDR2 SYDVKM. The CDR3, as DNA: TGTGCCAGCCAAATGGCGGGGGTGGCCTATGGCTACACCTTC. Encoded protein: CASQMAGVAYGYTF.

The chain couples TRBV29-1 to TRBJ2-7, with D possibly being TRBD1 (6 bases). Germline V gene lookup returns CDR1 SQVTM and CDR2 ANQGSEA. This CDR3 region has 13 residues. The V and J ends lost 5 bases and 6 bases respectively, with 17 bases between them. The CDR3 region has the DNA TGCAGCGTTTTCCGGCAGGGGACCGGCGAGCAGTACTTC. This codes for CSVFRQGTGEQYF.

About this clone: Distinct nucleotide sequences in the sample also encode this CDR3. The V gene is TRBV2, the J gene TRBJ2-5, with a weak D call TRBD1 (6 bases). The V gene's germline CDR1 is SNHLY and CDR2 FYNNEI. The CDR3 is 14 amino acids. V dropped 4 bases and J dropped 1 base, with 10 bases sitting between them. CDR3 coding DNA: TGTGCCAGCAGTGGAACAGGGTTCCAAGAGACCCAGTACTTC. Its protein is CASSGTGFQETQYF.

This clone appeared many times. V gene TRBV5-1 combines with J gene TRBJ1-6; a possible D gene is TRBD1 (6 bases). The CDR3 sequence is 13 residues long. Per the germline V gene, CDR1 is SGHRS and CDR2 is YFSETQ. V dropped 4 bases and J dropped 14 bases, with 16 bases sitting between them. The chain's CDR3 is CASSPDRGLSLHF. CDR3 DNA: TGCGCCAGCAGCCCGGACAGAGGTTTGTCCCTCCACTTT. Looking up the rest from reference TRBV5-1 and TRBJ1-6 gives the full variable domain: KAGVTQTPRYLIKTRGQQVTLSCSPISGHRSVSWYQQTPGQGLQFLFEYFSETQRNKGNFPGRFSGRQFSNSRSEMNVSTLELGDSALYLCASSPDRGLSLHFGNGTRLTVT.

This clone was recorded a few times. The same CDR3 also results from other DNA sequences found in this sample. J is TRBJ1-1 and V is TRBV19, with 8 bases fitting TRBD1. V was clipped by 5 bases and J by 2 bases; unmatched bases: 1. The CDR3 totals 13 residues. Germline loops: CDR1 LNHDA, CDR2 SQIVND (reference sequence). The CDR3: CASSDRGNTEAFF. Here the CDR3 DNA reads TGTGCCAGTAGTGACAGGGGTAACACTGAAGCTTTCTTT.